This is a list of T cell receptor beta chains from one sample in a study of blood T cells in healthy people across ages. TCRdb used MiXCR to reprocess the 5' RACE reads, holding one entry per CDR3 protein. The table has about 760,000 distinct CDR3 sequences, about 25% seen once. A further study also used this sample, focusing on T cells of mothers and their children.

Sequencing was performed on blood. Every receptor here comes from a boy younger than 18 in good health. Both conserved end residues are part of each CDR3. Each record gives: V gene, CDR3 length, D gene, clone size, J gene, CDR3 protein, CDR3 DNA. A D gene is named only where the DNA matches it firmly. Clone size is shown for a subset of rows, as once, few, many or a class of expanded clone.

>TRBV29-1|13|.|once|TRBJ1-5
CSVRGTVNQPQHF
TGCAGCGTGCGAGGGACGGTCAATCAGCCCCAGCATTTT
>TRBV14|18|TRBD2|few|TRBJ2-5
CASSPNGVFAGGPETQYF
TGTGCCAGCAGCCCAAACGGGGTTTTTGCGGGAGGGCCGGAGACCCAGTACTTC
>TRBV7-6|13|.|few|TRBJ2-5
CASVFGPQETQYF
TGTGCCAGCGTTTTCGGACCCCAAGAGACCCAGTACTTC
>TRBV12-3/TRBV12-4|16|TRBD2|.|TRBJ2-5
CASSFALAGGQETQYF
TGTGCCAGCAGTTTTGCACTAGCGGGGGGCCAAGAGACCCAGTACTTC
>TRBV20-1|14|.|.|TRBJ1-4
CSAPGGGYGEKLFF
TGCAGTGCTCCCGGTGGGGGGTACGGTGAAAAACTGTTTTTT
>TRBV25-1|13|TRBD2|.|TRBJ2-1
CASSALAGSEQFF
TGTGCCAGCAGCGCCTTAGCGGGAAGTGAGCAGTTCTTC
>TRBV6-1|15|TRBD1|.|TRBJ1-1
CASRALTGVNTEAFF
TGTGCCAGCAGAGCCCTGACAGGGGTGAACACTGAAGCTTTCTTT
>TRBV20-1|12|TRBD2|few|TRBJ2-3
CSGSGMPDTQYF
TGCAGTGGGAGCGGGATGCCAGATACGCAGTATTTT
>TRBV4-1|16|.|few|TRBJ1-2
CASSQEETQAYYGYTF
TGCGCCAGCAGCCAAGAGGAGACACAAGCATACTATGGCTACACCTTC
>TRBV28|16|TRBD1|many|TRBJ2-7
CASSFRGTGVAYEQYF
TGTGCCAGCAGTTTTAGGGGGACAGGGGTGGCCTACGAGCAGTACTTC
>TRBV29-1|14|.|few|TRBJ1-4
CSVGGGRSGEKLFF
TGCAGCGTTGGTGGGGGCAGATCGGGGGAAAAACTGTTTTTT
>TRBV4-1|18|TRBD1|.|TRBJ1-6
CASSQEPGGSSYNSPLHF
TGCGCCAGCAGCCAAGAACCAGGGGGGAGCTCCTATAATTCACCCCTCCACTTT
>TRBV20-1|14|TRBD2|few|TRBJ2-7
CSANELAGSYEQYF
TGCAGTGCAAACGAGTTAGCGGGCTCCTACGAGCAGTACTTC
>TRBV7-8|14|.|.|TRBJ1-1
CASSFPWGETEAFF
TGTGCCAGCAGCTTCCCTTGGGGGGAAACTGAAGCTTTCTTT
>TRBV7-9|15|.|.|TRBJ2-7
CASSSSDSPTYEQYF
TGTGCCAGCAGTTCCTCGGACAGTCCTACCTACGAGCAGTACTTC
>TRBV29-1|14|TRBD2|few|TRBJ2-1
CSVTGTSGINEQFF
TGCAGCGTCACCGGGACTAGCGGGATTAATGAGCAGTTCTTC
>TRBV29-1|13|.|.|TRBJ2-1
CSVDQAARNEQFF
TGCAGCGTTGATCAGGCAGCGAGGAATGAGCAGTTCTTC
>TRBV3-1|13|TRBD1|.|TRBJ2-7
CASSGTEKYEQYF
TGTGCCAGCAGCGGGACAGAAAAATACGAGCAGTACTTC
>TRBV27|14|TRBD1|.|TRBJ2-7
CASSLRGLSREQYF
TGTGCCAGCAGTTTGAGGGGGCTCTCTCGTGAGCAGTACTTC
>TRBV12-3/TRBV12-4|17|TRBD2|.|TRBJ2-1
CASSFSASGRVVDEQFF
TGTGCCAGCAGTTTCTCGGCTAGCGGGAGGGTTGTGGATGAGCAGTTCTTC
>TRBV6-1|15|TRBD1|.|TRBJ2-2
CASSEGTGNTGELFF
TGTGCAAGCAGTGAAGGGACAGGGAACACCGGGGAGCTGTTTTTT
>TRBV29-1|15|.|.|TRBJ2-3
CSVDGEQVYTDTQYF
TGCAGCGTTGACGGGGAACAGGTGTACACAGATACGCAGTATTTT
>TRBV29-1|12|TRBD1|few|TRBJ2-5
CSVRQGYETQYF
TGCAGCGTTAGACAGGGATATGAGACCCAGTACTTC
>TRBV27|13|TRBD1|.|TRBJ2-7
CASSLRTGVEQYF
TGTGCCAGCAGTTTAAGGACAGGGGTAGAGCAGTACTTC
>TRBV29-1|15|.|few|TRBJ2-7
CSVALPSGVNYEQYF
TGCAGCGTCGCGCTTCCCTCGGGTGTGAACTACGAGCAGTACTTC
>TRBV25-1|17|TRBD1|few|TRBJ2-2
CASSATGGQANTGELFF
TGTGCCAGCAGTGCCACAGGGGGACAAGCGAACACCGGGGAGCTGTTTTTT
>TRBV9|16|TRBD2|.|TRBJ2-1
CASSRRGGEAYNEQFF
TGTGCCAGCAGCCGTAGGGGAGGGGAAGCCTACAATGAGCAGTTCTTC
>TRBV9|17|TRBD2|few|TRBJ2-2
CASKPGPRLAGTGELFF
TGTGCCAGCAAACCGGGACCCCGACTAGCCGGCACCGGGGAGCTGTTTTTT
>TRBV20-1|13|.|.|TRBJ2-7
CSARGSKGNEQYF
TGCAGTGCTAGAGGATCAAAAGGCAACGAGCAGTACTTC
>TRBV28|14|TRBD2|.|TRBJ2-5
CAGSPGGSGETQYF
TGTGCCGGCAGTCCGGGGGGGTCCGGTGAGACCCAGTACTTC
>TRBV7-7|15|TRBD1|.|TRBJ2-2
CASSLGQAWNGELFF
TGTGCTAGCAGCTTGGGACAGGCTTGGAACGGGGAGCTGTTTTTT
>TRBV6-6|15|TRBD1|few|TRBJ1-3
CASSLVLGTVNTIYF
TGTGCCAGCAGTCTTGTCCTTGGGACAGTCAACACCATATATTTT
>TRBV7-9|15|.|.|TRBJ1-1
CASSFQQGVGTEAFF
TGTGCCAGCAGCTTCCAACAGGGAGTGGGCACTGAAGCTTTCTTT
>TRBV28|15|TRBD1|.|TRBJ1-6
CASRPLGGVDSPLHF
TGTGCCAGCAGGCCTCTAGGGGGCGTGGATTCACCCCTCCACTTT
>TRBV7-8|14|TRBD1|.|TRBJ2-7
CASSKTGVSYEQYF
TGTGCCAGCAGCAAGACAGGGGTGTCCTACGAGCAGTACTTC
>TRBV12-3/TRBV12-4|14|TRBD1|.|TRBJ1-1
CASSRGDRGTEAFF
TGTGCCAGCAGCCGCGGGGACAGGGGCACTGAAGCTTTCTTT
>TRBV15|16|.|.|TRBJ1-5
CATSRVSGTLNQPQHF
TGTGCCACCAGCAGAGTATCGGGGACCCTCAATCAGCCCCAGCATTTT
>TRBV7-2|16|TRBD1|few|TRBJ2-2
CASSLGGQGWAGELFF
TGTGCCAGCAGCTTAGGAGGACAGGGGTGGGCCGGGGAGCTGTTTTTT
>TRBV10-3|13|.|.|TRBJ1-5
CAIQDGSNQPQHF
TGTGCCATCCAAGACGGGAGCAATCAGCCCCAGCATTTT
>TRBV29-1|14|.|.|TRBJ2-7
CSVVGGALTYEQYF
TGCAGCGTTGTAGGGGGGGCACTTACCTACGAGCAGTACTTC